The clone carrying this TCR beta chain has a handful of counts. V shed 3 bases and J 4 bases; nucleotides not matched to a gene: 9. CDR1 and CDR2 (germline): LGHDT, YNNKEL (reference sequence). The CDR3 runs 15 residues. Combining iRepertoire HTBI primers with Arm-PCR of CDR3 regions, the authors built TCR beta libraries. In TCRdb, the multiplex PCR reads were re-called with MiXCR into one record per CDR3 protein. The repertoire holds roughly 420,000 distinct CDR3 sequences, with less than 20% as singletons. Described time point: newly diagnosed GD, antithyroid drugs for less than 3 months. Preparation of the TCR library used RNA extracted from PBMCs. This sample is drawn from a study of regulatory T cells in long-lasting Graves disease. These same records also appear under a second study, on T cells in Graves' hyperthyroidism and ophthalmopathy.

The sample in question was peripheral blood mononuclear cells (PBMCs), obtained at new diagnosis, from a patient treated with antithyroid drugs. This sequence joins TRBV3-1 and TRBJ2-7; TRBD2 aligns across 7 bases. The receptor comes from a woman in her late teens or twenties with Graves disease. CDR3 DNA: TGTGCCAGCAGCCATACAGGCGGGGGAGGGTACGAGCAGTACTTC. It encodes CASSHTGGGGYEQYF.